This T cell receptor (beta chain) was found in a study of blood T cell repertoires in COVID-19 (dated by TCRdb to the early 2020s). Regarding the complete study: Collaborator samples came from the United States, Italy and Spain and covered acute and convalescent phases of COVID-19. The material from the prospective study consisted of cDNA or gDNA derived from T cells, B-cell-depleted T cells, or PBMCs. Subjects who had been exposed to COVID-19, were actively infected with it, or had recovered from it provided the deeply sampled blood TCRbeta repertoires that made up the dataset. Samples were obtained from the ongoing ImmuneRACE study (first 160 participants) and from 1,000 to 1,500 subjects provided by 6 global collaborators. Where available, HLA class I and class II types were obtained from metadata supplied by the sample provider rather than from assay-based typing. A freely available public database, intended as a resource for researchers studying the immune response to SARS-CoV-2, is where the repertoires were released. A de-identified subject ID, COVID-19 status, age in years and sex were almost always included in the sample metadata. Paper-wide results and their limitations: Clinical and demographic metadata were provided uncurated, with the amount varying by source and participant.

In the prospective study, participants were about 18 to 89 years old, resided in about two dozen geographic areas of the United States, and were enrolled through a virtual design. In the prospective study, cohorts were assigned on the basis of participant-reported clinical history obtained from a screening survey and a study questionnaire. Mobile phlebotomists in the prospective study collected whole blood, serum and a nasopharyngeal or oropharyngeal swab from every participant. Over a roughly 2-month period, participants in the prospective study had the option of providing additional blood draws and questionnaires. Before DNA extraction, blood samples from the prospective study were shipped at room temperature or frozen. TCRbeta CDR3 regions were amplified from genomic DNA by means of the immunoSEQ Assay, a bias-controlled multiplex PCR. Under the source paper's analysis protocol: Within the assay, amplification of reference gene primers was used to estimate how many nucleated cells each sample contained. To quantify the absolute abundance of each unique TCRbeta CDR3 rearrangement, sequence reads were collapsed and filtered. Productive Simpson clonality was computed per sample as the square root of Simpson's diversity index over productive rearrangements. Entries here come from immuneACCESS through TCRdb and include only in-frame sequences with V and J called. Some clones fail to appear in such tables; in the studies checked, an unresolved V gene covers under half of the shortfall, and the cause of the remainder is unknown. V, J and clone size were drawn from that table, and D and trimming were deduced from the DNA. This sample lists under 500,000 clones; about 90% were detected once. The ten largest clonotypes hold roughly 1.8% of the sample.

At the junction V is shortened by 0 bases and J by 2 bases, with 12 bases in between. In the germline V gene (reference sequence), CDR1 corresponds to SGHKS and CDR2 to YYEKEE. Reading from cysteine to phenylalanine, the CDR3 counts 16 amino acids. This entry keeps only the CDR3 DNA: 48 bases, framed from base 1. With respect to this clone: No cognate antigen has been identified for it. Base qualities are missing; no much larger clone stands one base away.

The sequence joins TRBV5-5 to TRBJ1-3; the D gene is not confidently resolved. The sequence came from a woman under 30 with acute COVID-19. The sequencing input was PBMCs or T cells enriched from blood (not recorded which). The sequenced DNA: TGTGCCAGCAGCTTGGCCGTCAGATTGACTGGAAACACCATATATTTT. Its protein product is CASSLAVRLTGNTIYF.